The 6 T cell receptor beta chains below come from one sample, sequenced in a study of CD8 T cells in ankylosing spondylitis. One entry per CDR3 protein, called by TCRdb with MiXCR from the 5' RACE reads. The sample consists of 230,000 or so distinct CDR3 sequences, under 30% of them appearing once. The sequenced material came from blood, either unsorted or a sorted T cell fraction (not recorded which). The origin of the receptors is a male donor with ankylosing spondylitis or in good health (not recorded which).

A single count supports this clonotype. V and J are TRBV3-1 and TRBJ2-1; D may correspond to TRBD1 or TRBD2 (5 bases each). V lost 5 bases to trimming and J lost 15 bases, with 14 bases between them. The CDR3 contains 11 residues. Germline V gives CDR1 LGHDT, CDR2 YNNKEL (reference sequence). For the CDR3, the DNA is TGTGCCAGCAGCGGCCGGGACCGCCTGTTCTTC. Translated: CASSGRDRLFF.

This clonotype was recorded at least ten times. This rearrangement joins TRBV28 to TRBJ1-6; 8 bases agree with TRBD1. The CDR3 length is 15 residues. The germline V gene has CDR1 MDHEN and CDR2 SYDVKM. Trimming removed 7 bases from V and 6 bases from J; junction bases left unmatched: 8. The CDR3 coding sequence is TGTGCCAGCATTCTCCGGGACAGGCCTAATTCACCCCTCCACTTT. Translated, it gives CASILRDRPNSPLHF.

The J gene is TRBJ2-3, the V gene TRBV29-1; 8 bases align to TRBD1. Germline V gives CDR1 SQVTM, CDR2 ANQGSEA. The CDR3 length is 14 residues. V was clipped by 3 bases and J by 4 bases; unmatched bases: 6. The CDR3 sequence is CSVEPGQAPDTQYF. The CDR3 DNA is TGCAGCGTTGAGCCGGGACAGGCCCCAGATACGCAGTATTTT.

This clonotype was seen many times. The chain employs TRBV5-1 and TRBJ1-1, with D hard to call. CDR1 and CDR2 (germline): SGHRS, YFSETQ. The V end lost 4 bases, the J end lost 5 bases, and 12 bases lay between the germline ends. The CDR3 spans 13 residues. The CDR3 spells CASSPGLETEAFF. In DNA, the CDR3 is TGCGCCAGCAGCCCCGGTTTGGAGACTGAAGCTTTCTTT. Full variable domain (missing parts from reference TRBV5-1 and TRBJ1-1): KAGVTQTPRYLIKTRGQQVTLSCSPISGHRSVSWYQQTPGQGLQFLFEYFSETQRNKGNFPGRFSGRQFSNSRSEMNVSTLELGDSALYLCASSPGLETEAFFGQGTRLTVV.

V usage is TRBV6-5 and J usage is TRBJ2-1, with unresolved D. The CDR3 covers 16 residues. The V end was cut by 0 bases, the J end by 0 bases, with 9 bases between. Per germline, CDR1 MNHEY and CDR2 SVGAGI. The CDR3 sequence: CASSYSKFDSYNEQFF. In DNA, the CDR3 is TGTGCCAGCAGTTACTCGAAATTCGACTCCTACAATGAGCAGTTCTTC.

This chain joins TRBV2 and TRBJ2-7, with D tentatively TRBD1 or TRBD2 (5 bases each). Looked up from germline, CDR1 is SNHLY and CDR2 is FYNNEI. This CDR3 spans 12 amino acids. Trimming removed 6 bases at V and 4 bases at J, with 10 bases between. CDR3 protein: CASRPEGYEQYF. DNA for the CDR3: TGTGCCAGCAGACCCGAGGGGTACGAGCAGTACTTC.